These 26 T cell receptor beta chains were sequenced from one sample in a study of radiation and T cells in renal cell carcinoma. Time point noted: baseline pretreatment blood. Treatment here: 15 Gy SBRT to primary tumor, nephrectomy 4 weeks later. Assay: immunoSEQ multiplex PCR; the TCRdb copy retains only in-frame clones and omits some. The table has 150,000 or so clones, about 87% seen once; the top ten hold about 4%. The sample consisted of blood, taken from a patient whose treatment included radiotherapy and nephrectomy. The origin of the receptors is a woman between 65 and 79 years old with renal cell carcinoma.

The rearrangement links TRBV29-1 to TRBJ2-7; D not certain. Germline CDR1 and CDR2: SQVTM and ANQGSEA. The V end was cut by 4 bases, the J end by 2 bases, with 9 bases between. This CDR3 has 12 residues. Here the CDR3 reads CSVGEGAYEQYF. CDR3 nucleotide sequence: TGCAGCGTTGGGGAAGGTGCCTACGAGCAGTACTTC.

This chain joins TRBV30 and TRBJ2-7, with D possibly called TRBD1 or TRBD2 (7 bases each). Between the trimmed V and J ends, which lost 3 bases and 5 bases, there was a span of 11 bases. The CDR3 spans 12 residues. The V gene's germline CDR1 is GTSNPN and CDR2 SVGIG (reference sequence). CDR3 sequence (DNA): TGTGCCTGGAGGGGAGGGGGCGACGAGCAGTACTTC. Its translation: CAWRGGGDEQYF.

CDR3 sequence (DNA): TGTGCCCGCCGGACAGGGGTTAACTATGGCTACACCTTC. Protein product: CARRTGVNYGYTF. The chain employs TRBV30 and TRBJ1-2; 9 bases map to TRBD1. The CDR3 sequence is 13 residues long. The germline V gene has CDR1 GTSNPN and CDR2 SVGIG (reference sequence). V gave up 8 bases and J gave up 1 base; unmatched junction bases: 5.

This clone has just one count. CDR3 in DNA: TGTGCCAGTAGTATGAAGGCGGGAACCGGGGAGCTGTTTTTT. Its translation is CASSMKAGTGELFF. The gene calls are TRBV19 and TRBJ2-2, with a tentative D call TRBD2 (6 bases). The CDR3 sequence is 14 residues long. Trimming stripped 3 bases from V and 5 bases from J, with 10 bases between. Germline V gene lookup returns CDR1 LNHDA and CDR2 SQIVND (reference sequence).

The gene calls are TRBV6-6 and TRBJ2-3; 12 bases fit TRBD2. The CDR3 has 13 amino acids. V lost 10 bases to trimming and J lost 6 bases; unmatched junction nucleotides: 5. Germline loops: CDR1 MNHNY, CDR2 SVGAGI (reference sequence). In DNA, the CDR3 is TGTGCCATCCGGACTAGCGGGGCGGATACGCAGTATTTT. Residues: CAIRTSGADTQYF.

V gene TRBV5-4 combines with J gene TRBJ2-3; TRBD2 aligns across 10 bases. V was pared by 6 bases and J by 5 bases, with 9 bases of the junction left unmatched. Germline assignment: CDR1 SGHNT and CDR2 YYREEE (reference sequence). The CDR3 contains 15 residues. CDR3 region: CASKAGGPSKDTQYF. The CDR3 nucleotides read TGTGCCAGCAAAGCGGGGGGGCCCTCCAAAGATACGCAGTATTTT.

This clone was observed a few times. The genes are TRBV7-8 and TRBJ2-1, with 12 positions matching TRBD2. The CDR3 has 17 amino acids. Germline loops: CDR1 SGHVS, CDR2 FQNEAQ. The V gene end was trimmed by 2 bases and the J gene end by 9 bases; junction bases not matched to a gene: 11. The CDR3 DNA follows: TGTGCCAGCAGCTTATCGACTAGCGGGGGCCGCAGCCGTGAGCAGTTCTTC. It translates to CASSLSTSGGRSREQFF. Filled out from reference TRBV7-8 and TRBJ2-1, the complete variable domain reads GAGVSQSPRYKVAKRGQDVALRCDPISGHVSLFWYQQALGQGPEFLTYFQNEAQLDKSGLPSDRFFAERPEGSVSTLKIQRTQQEDSAVYLCASSLSTSGGRSREQFFGPGTRLTVL.

This chain joins TRBV6-5 and TRBJ2-7; TRBD2 aligns across 7 bases. The germline V gene encodes CDR1 MNHEY and CDR2 SVGAGI. With 5 bases clipped from V and 2 bases from J, the junction kept 6 bases outside the gene matches. CDR3 length: 14 residues. The DNA for the CDR3 is TGTGCCAGCAGTCCAGCGGGGTATACCTACGAGCAGTACTTC. Translation: CASSPAGYTYEQYF.

This clone was seen only a few times. Written as DNA, the CDR3 is TGTGCCTGGAACCAGGGCTTTGGAGCTTTCTTT. It specifies CAWNQGFGAFF. The V and J genes are TRBV30 and TRBJ1-1, with D perhaps matching TRBD1 (5 bases). Germline V lookup: CDR1 GTSNPN, CDR2 SVGIG (reference sequence). This CDR3 is built from 11 residues. Trimming cost V 4 bases and J 10 bases, with 13 bases left between them.

CDR3 sequence reads: CASSLGQEVTGELFF. The CDR3 DNA reads TGTGCCAGCAGCTTAGGGCAGGAGGTTACCGGGGAGCTGTTTTTT. The gene calls are TRBV7-2 and TRBJ2-2; TRBD2 might be the D (5 bases). The CDR3 has 15 residues. V dropped 1 base and J dropped 5 bases, with 11 bases sitting between them. The germline V gene encodes CDR1 SGHTA and CDR2 FQGNSA.

This chain links TRBV7-9 with TRBJ2-7; possibly TRBD1 for D (5 bases). The CDR3 is made up of 16 amino acids. CDR1 and CDR2 (germline): SEHNR, FQNEAQ (reference sequence). V was cut by 0 bases and J by 1 base, with 13 bases left in between. The CDR3 nucleotides read TGTGCCAGCAGCTTAGCTGGTCGGACACTTTCCTACGAGCAGTACTTC. This sequence encodes CASSLAGRTLSYEQYF.

The rearrangement links TRBV2 to TRBJ1-5; no firm D call. This CDR3 region has 16 residues. V was pared by 8 bases and J by 5 bases, with 22 bases between. CDR1 is SNHLY, CDR2 FYNNEI, per germline. For the CDR3, the DNA is TGTGCCAGCGCTCTTCTACCCTGGAGGGATCATCAGCCCCAGCATTTT. It translates to CASALLPWRDHQPQHF.

This clone was seen just once. V usage is TRBV11-2 and J usage is TRBJ1-6; a possible D gene is TRBD1 (5 bases). The CDR3 has 13 residues. V lost 1 base, J lost 10 bases, and 8 bases lay in between. CDR1 is SGHAT, CDR2 FQNNGV, per germline. The CDR3 DNA follows: TGTGCCAGCAGCTTAGTACCAGGGTCACCCCTCCACTTT. Translated: CASSLVPGSPLHF.

The V call is TRBV4-2, the J call TRBJ2-1; TRBD2 agrees at 10 bases. CDR1 is LGHNA and CDR2 is YNFKEQ in the germline V gene. The CDR3 contains 14 residues. With 2 bases clipped from V and 6 bases from J, the junction kept 1 base outside the gene matches. The CDR3 sequence is CASSQLAGGNEQFF. In DNA, the CDR3 is TGTGCCAGCAGCCAATTAGCGGGGGGCAATGAGCAGTTCTTC.

The table lists this clone with a count of one. CDR3 sequence (DNA): TGTGCCAGCAGCGTACAGTCGGAGCTGAACACTGAAGCTTTCTTT. Residues: CASSVQSELNTEAFF. The chain has TRBV9 and TRBJ1-1; no reliable D call. This CDR3 spans 15 amino acids. The germline V and J ends were trimmed by 1 base and 0 bases, with 10 bases remaining between them. Germline loops: CDR1 SGDLS, CDR2 YYNGEE.

The rearrangement uses TRBV11-3 and TRBJ1-2, with a tentative D call TRBD1 (6 bases). This CDR3 has 15 amino acids. From germline, CDR1 is SGHNT and CDR2 YENEEA. The V end was cut by 5 bases, the J end by 5 bases, with 18 bases between. DNA of the CDR3: TGTGCCAGCAGCGATAGGTTAGCGGGGGCATATGGCTACACCTTC. Amino acids: CASSDRLAGAYGYTF.

This chain joins TRBV9 and TRBJ1-1, with 8 bases aligning to TRBD1. CDR1 and CDR2 (germline): SGDLS, YYNGEE. This CDR3 has 16 residues. Losses at the gene ends were 0 bases for V and 2 bases for J; bases not matched to a gene: 6. CDR3 sequence (DNA): TGTGCCAGCAGCGTAGTTCCAGGGGGCGTAAACACTGAAGCTTTCTTT. It yields the protein CASSVVPGGVNTEAFF. Variable domain in full (rest from reference TRBV9 and TRBJ1-1): DSGVTQTPKHLITATGQRVTLRCSPRSGDLSVYWYQQSLDQGLQFLIQYYNGEERAKGNILERFSAQQFPDLHSELNLSSLELGDSALYFCASSVVPGGVNTEAFFGQGTRLTVV.

The chain is built from TRBV7-2 and TRBJ1-2, with TRBD1 matching over 7 bases. The CDR3 is 14 residues long. The V gene end was trimmed by 1 base and the J gene end by 7 bases; junction bases not matched to a gene: 6. The germline V gene has CDR1 SGHTA and CDR2 FQGNSA. In nucleotides, the CDR3 is TGTGCCAGCAGCTTAGACCAGGGGGGCTCTGGCTACACCTTC. It is translated as CASSLDQGGSGYTF.

This rearrangement joins TRBV28 to TRBJ2-3; 8 bases match TRBD2. The germline gives CDR1 MDHEN, CDR2 SYDVKM. This CDR3 comprises 14 residues. The V gene end was trimmed by 10 bases and the J gene end by 7 bases; junction bases not matched to a gene: 13. As DNA, the CDR3 is TGTGCCACCAATACGGGGGGGAGTTCGCATACGCAGTATTTT. Translated, it gives CATNTGGSSHTQYF.

Concerning this clone: The junction does not match germline at one end; this may be a read error. This chain uses TRBV7-2 with TRBJ2-1; either TRBD1 or TRBD2 may supply D (5 bases each). The CDR3 is made up of 11 amino acids. The V gene's germline CDR1 is SGHTA and CDR2 FQGNSA. CDR3 sequence reads: CASSYDEGIIF. As DNA, the CDR3 is TGTGCCAGCAGCTACGATGAGGGGATAATCTTC.

The rearrangement links TRBV4-3 to TRBJ1-5, with 7 nucleotides matching TRBD1. This CDR3 is built from 15 residues. The trim removed 5 bases at V and 6 bases at J, leaving 10 bases unmatched. Germline-derived CDR1 and CDR2 are LGHNA and YSLEER. This CDR3 reads CASSDGTEKSQPQHF. CDR3 in DNA: TGCGCCAGCAGCGATGGGACAGAAAAGAGTCAGCCCCAGCATTTT.

This clone showed up just once. This sequence joins TRBV4-1 and TRBJ2-6, with 8 bases fitting TRBD1. CDR1 and CDR2 from the germline V gene are MGHRA and YSYEKL. V was pared by 7 bases and J by 0 bases, with 8 bases of the junction left unmatched. The CDR3 extends over 17 amino acids. The CDR3 is CASTRQGTNSGANVLTF. The CDR3 region has the DNA TGCGCCAGCACTCGACAGGGGACCAACTCTGGGGCCAACGTCCTGACTTTC.

This rearrangement joins TRBV11-2 to TRBJ1-1; D not certain. The CDR3 loop spans 13 amino acids. Germline assignment: CDR1 SGHAT and CDR2 FQNNGV. The V end lost 5 bases, the J end lost 4 bases, and 11 bases lay between the germline ends. CDR3 amino acids: CASSLLAATEAFF. The CDR3 nucleotides are TGTGCCAGCAGCCTCCTGGCGGCCACTGAAGCTTTCTTT.

In DNA, the CDR3 is TGCAGCGTGCGACAGGGGACCGGGGAGCTGTTTTTT. It codes for CSVRQGTGELFF. The genes are TRBV29-1 and TRBJ2-2; 8 nucleotides align to TRBD1. The V gene end was trimmed by 6 bases and the J gene end by 5 bases; junction bases not matched to a gene: 2. The V gene's germline CDR1 is SQVTM and CDR2 ANQGSEA. The CDR3 is 12 amino acids.

J is TRBJ1-5 and V is TRBV4-1; D perhaps matches TRBD1 (6 bases). V lost 0 bases to trimming and J lost 2 bases, with 11 bases between them. The CDR3 runs to 16 residues. CDR1 is MGHRA and CDR2 is YSYEKL in the germline V gene. DNA of the CDR3: TGCGCCAGCAGCCAAGATGGGGGGGCAGGCAATCAGCCCCAGCATTTT. It codes for CASSQDGGAGNQPQHF.

This clone turned up a few times. This sequence joins TRBV5-6 and TRBJ1-1, with D unclear. The V end was cut by 0 bases, the J end by 9 bases, with 9 bases between. Per germline, CDR1 SGHDT and CDR2 YYEEEE. CDR3 length equals 12 residues. CDR3 bases: TGTGCCAGCAGCTTGGCGGCAGGCAAAGCTTTCTTT. This encodes CASSLAAGKAFF.